Reported below is one T cell receptor beta chain. This specimen comes from a study of OX40 agonist ivuxolimab in advanced cancers. Assay: immunoSEQ multiplex PCR; the TCRdb copy retains only in-frame clones and omits some. The sample holds approximately 74,000 clones, approximately 90% seen once. Trimming shortened V by 0 bases and J by 4 bases, and 10 bases separated the two germline ends. Per the germline V gene, CDR1 is MGHRA and CDR2 is YSYEKL. This CDR3 has 14 residues. The J gene is TRBJ2-7, the V gene TRBV4-1; D is unresolved. This TCR was sampled from an adult with an advanced solid tumor such as melanoma, head and neck, liver or kidney cancer. The starting material was CD4+ or CD8+ T cells sorted from blood, obtained in a trial of the OX40 agonist ivuxolimab. The CDR3: CASSQETLGYEQYF. For the CDR3, the DNA is TGCGCCAGCAGCCAAGAAACGTTGGGGTACGAGCAGTACTTC.